This TCR beta chain was sequenced during a study of T cells expressing NK-cell markers. About the research overall: Beta-chain profiling covered CD3+CD56+NKG2C+, CD3+CD56+NKG2C- and CD3+CD56-NKG2C+ sorted subsets. With respect to HCMV, seven of the eight sequenced donors were seropositive, and one was seronegative. Broader study findings: Dominant NKG2C+ clonotypes were found to form roughly 1.0-7.0% of CD8+ T cells in a handful of donors.

UMIs were included in TCR beta cDNA generated by 5'RACE template switching. Reprocessing the 5' RACE reads, TCRdb reports a single entry for every CDR3 protein and omits DNA. This sample lists around 550,000 distinct CDR3 sequences; its ten largest clones have around 4%. The germline CDR1 and CDR2 sequences are SEHNR and FQNEAQ (reference sequence). The CDR3 length is 15 residues. A note on this clonotype: Antigen unknown.

This TCR came from a man between 18 and 29 years old in good health. J is TRBJ2-1 and V is TRBV7-9; TCRdb reports TRBD2, a call that lacks DNA to check it against. The source material was blood T cells: a sorted CD56 or NKG2C T cell subset, CD4+ or CD8+ T cells, or bulk PBMC T cells (not recorded which). CDR3: CASSSRREDLNEQFF.